A selection of T cell receptor beta chains follows, all from one sample in a study of T cell responses to AZD1222 COVID-19 vaccine. Sequenced by immunoSEQ multiplex PCR; TCRdb stores in-frame clones only, minus some. This sample has 80,000 or so clones, with about three quarters found just once. The source was peripheral blood, collected 28 days after the second dose of the MenACWY control vaccine. All receptors derive from an adult who received the MenACWY meningococcal vaccine as a control. CDR3s include the opening cysteine and the closing phenylalanine or tryptophan. A D gene is named only where the DNA matches it firmly. Part of the rows lack a size; the others show once, few, many or a class for expanded clones.

J: TRBJ2-7
D: NA
size: NA
V: TRBV30
DNA: TGTGCCTGGAGTGTACAGGGCGGAGGCTCCTACGAGCAGTACTTC
CDR3: CAWSVQGGGSYEQYF

J: TRBJ2-3
D: NA
size: NA
V: TRBV6-1
DNA: TGTGCCAGCAGTGATGGGGTCACAGATACGCAGTATTTT
CDR3: CASSDGVTDTQYF

J: TRBJ1-1
D: NA
size: NA
V: TRBV7-9
DNA: TGTGCCAGCAGCTCCTCTACAAACACTGAAGCTTTCTTT
CDR3: CASSSSTNTEAFF

J: TRBJ2-2
D: NA
size: few
V: TRBV9
DNA: TGTGCCAGCAGCGCGGGGGCCACCGGGGAGCTGTTTTTT
CDR3: CASSAGATGELFF

J: TRBJ2-5
D: TRBD2
size: NA
V: TRBV28
DNA: TGTGCCAGCAGTTTATTAGCGGGAGGGCGGGAGACCCAGTACTTC
CDR3: CASSLLAGGRETQYF

J: TRBJ2-4
D: TRBD2
size: NA
V: TRBV7-9
DNA: TGTGCCAGCAGCCCCTTTGGAGCGGGAGTATCGGGAAACATTCAGTACTTC
CDR3: CASSPFGAGVSGNIQYF

J: TRBJ1-1
D: NA
size: once
V: TRBV5-6
DNA: TGTGCCAGCAGCTCCCTCAGGGGGAACACTGAAGCTTTCTTT
CDR3: CASSSLRGNTEAFF

J: TRBJ2-1
D: TRBD1
size: once
V: TRBV5-1
DNA: TGCGCCAGCAGCTTGGGAGGTGTTACAGGGGTCAATGAGCAGTTCTTC
CDR3: CASSLGGVTGVNEQFF

J: TRBJ1-1
D: NA
size: NA
V: TRBV19
DNA: TGTGCCAGTAGTAATCAGGGCGTTAAAGGCACTGAAGCTTTCTTT
CDR3: CASSNQGVKGTEAFF

J: TRBJ2-7
D: NA
size: NA
V: TRBV15
DNA: TGTGCCACCGGAGACAGAAACTACGAGCAGTACTTC
CDR3: CATGDRNYEQYF

J: TRBJ1-2
D: NA
size: once
V: TRBV4-1
DNA: TGCGCCAGCAGCCAAACACAGGGCCCGATGACCAACTATGGCTACACCTTC
CDR3: CASSQTQGPMTNYGYTF

J: TRBJ2-5
D: NA
size: few
V: TRBV2
DNA: TGTGCCAGCAGTGGTACCGGGAAGGAGACCCAGTACTTC
CDR3: CASSGTGKETQYF

J: TRBJ2-5
D: NA
size: NA
V: TRBV7-2
DNA: TGTGCCAGCAGGTACTCATTCACCCAAGAGACCCAGTACTTC
CDR3: CASRYSFTQETQYF

J: TRBJ1-4
D: NA
size: NA
V: TRBV29-1
DNA: TGCAGCGTTGGGGGTGGGCGACTTAATGAAAAACTGTTTTTT
CDR3: CSVGGGRLNEKLFF

J: TRBJ2-1
D: TRBD2
size: NA
V: TRBV7-2
DNA: TGTGCCAGCAGCTCCGGGGCTAGCGGGGGGGCCTATGAGCAGTTCTTC
CDR3: CASSSGASGGAYEQFF

J: TRBJ2-1
D: TRBD2
size: NA
V: TRBV2
DNA: TGTGCCAGCAGTCCCGGGACTAGCGGGGCCTATGAGCAGTTCTTC
CDR3: CASSPGTSGAYEQFF

J: TRBJ1-2
D: TRBD1
size: NA
V: TRBV28
DNA: TGTGCCAGCAGTATCGGGACAGGGGATGGCTACACCTTC
CDR3: CASSIGTGDGYTF

J: TRBJ2-4
D: NA
size: NA
V: TRBV18
DNA: TGTGCCAGCTCACCTAGGGGGTCGGACATTCAGTACTTC
CDR3: CASSPRGSDIQYF

J: TRBJ2-7
D: TRBD2
size: NA
V: TRBV18
DNA: TGTGCCAGCTCACCATCCAGCGGGAGCTCCTACGAGCAGTACTTC
CDR3: CASSPSSGSSYEQYF

J: TRBJ1-4
D: TRBD1
size: NA
V: TRBV9
DNA: TGTGCCAGCAGCGCCTCAGGGGGCGCAAATGAAAAACTGTTTTTT
CDR3: CASSASGGANEKLFF

J: TRBJ1-6
D: TRBD1
size: NA
V: TRBV6-5
DNA: TGTGCCAGCAGCCGGGACAGTAATTCACCCCTCCACTTT
CDR3: CASSRDSNSPLHF

J: TRBJ1-1
D: NA
size: NA
V: TRBV19
DNA: TGTGCCAGTAGTATGGGACAGAACACTGAAGCTTTCTTT
CDR3: CASSMGQNTEAFF

J: TRBJ1-2
D: NA
size: NA
V: TRBV5-6
DNA: TGTGCCAGCAGCTTACCAGGGTCTGGCTACACCTTC
CDR3: CASSLPGSGYTF

J: TRBJ2-1
D: NA
size: once
V: TRBV5-8
DNA: TGTGCCAGCAGCTTGCTAAGAAATGAGCAGTTCTTC
CDR3: CASSLLRNEQFF

J: TRBJ1-1
D: NA
size: NA
V: TRBV30
DNA: TGTGCCTGGAAAAGGGGAATGAACACTGAAGCTTTCTTT
CDR3: CAWKRGMNTEAFF

J: TRBJ2-1
D: TRBD2
size: NA
V: TRBV5-6
DNA: TGTGCCAGCAGCTTCCGGGGTAGCGGGAGGGTCCATGAGCAGTTCTTC
CDR3: CASSFRGSGRVHEQFF

J: TRBJ2-2
D: NA
size: NA
V: TRBV4-1
DNA: TGCGCCACCTCGTCGTGGGACGCGAACACCGGGGAGCTGTTTTTT
CDR3: CATSSWDANTGELFF

J: TRBJ1-1
D: NA
size: few
V: TRBV10-3
DNA: TGTGCCATCCAGGGACGGAACACTGAAGCTTTCTTT
CDR3: CAIQGRNTEAFF

J: TRBJ1-4
D: NA
size: few
V: TRBV20-1
DNA: TGCAGTGCTAGATTAGGCGAAAAACTGTTTTTT
CDR3: CSARLGEKLFF

J: TRBJ2-7
D: TRBD1
size: NA
V: TRBV12-3/TRBV12-4
DNA: TGTGCCAGCAGCGAGGGACAGGGCTACGAGCAGTACTTC
CDR3: CASSEGQGYEQYF

J: TRBJ1-1
D: NA
size: few
V: TRBV19
DNA: TGTGCCAGTAGTTCTCAAATAAACACTGAAGCTTTCTTT
CDR3: CASSSQINTEAFF

J: TRBJ1-1
D: TRBD1
size: once
V: TRBV20-1
DNA: TGCAGTGCTAGTCGGACAGGGGGCACTGAAGCTTTCTTT
CDR3: CSASRTGGTEAFF

J: TRBJ2-1
D: TRBD2
size: NA
V: TRBV5-1
DNA: TGCGCCAGCAGCTTGGGGGGCGGGGAGGGCTCCTACAATGAGCAGTTCTTC
CDR3: CASSLGGGEGSYNEQFF

J: TRBJ2-7
D: TRBD1
size: few
V: TRBV20-1
DNA: TGCAGTGCTATGACAGGGGTCGAGCAGTACTTC
CDR3: CSAMTGVEQYF

J: TRBJ2-2
D: NA
size: NA
V: TRBV7-2
DNA: TGTGCCAGCAGCTTAGGCCCTCATAACACCGGGGAGCTGTTTTTT
CDR3: CASSLGPHNTGELFF

J: TRBJ2-5
D: NA
size: NA
V: TRBV11-2
DNA: TGTGCCAGCAGCTGGGACTCGCCCGGAGAGACCCAGTACTTC
CDR3: CASSWDSPGETQYF

J: TRBJ2-7
D: NA
size: few
V: TRBV4-3
DNA: TGCGCCAGCAGCCAAAAGGACGGACCCTACGAGCAGTACTTC
CDR3: CASSQKDGPYEQYF

J: TRBJ2-5
D: TRBD2
size: NA
V: TRBV7-2
DNA: TGTGCCAGCAGCTTGTCAGCGGGGGCCGAGACCCAGTACTTC
CDR3: CASSLSAGAETQYF

J: TRBJ1-4
D: NA
size: NA
V: TRBV6-1
DNA: TGTGCCAGCAGCTCCCTCCAGGGAGGAGGTGAAAAACTGTTTTTT
CDR3: CASSSLQGGGEKLFF

J: TRBJ1-1
D: NA
size: few
V: TRBV19
DNA: TGTGCCAGTAGCACGAGAGGGACGCAGAGGAACACTGAAGCTTTCTTT
CDR3: CASSTRGTQRNTEAFF

J: TRBJ1-5
D: TRBD1
size: once
V: TRBV19
DNA: TGTGCCAGTAGATTTGGACAGGGTTATAGCAATCAGCCCCAGCATTTT
CDR3: CASRFGQGYSNQPQHF

J: TRBJ2-6
D: NA
size: once
V: TRBV4-2
DNA: TGTGCCAGCAGCCAAGTATCTTCGCAAGTTGGGGCCAACGTCCTGACTTTC
CDR3: CASSQVSSQVGANVLTF

J: TRBJ1-1
D: NA
size: NA
V: TRBV30
DNA: TGTGCCTGGAGCAAGGGGGAGATGAACACTGAAGCTTTCTTT
CDR3: CAWSKGEMNTEAFF

J: TRBJ2-7
D: TRBD1
size: NA
V: TRBV19
DNA: TGTGCCAGTAGTCCCAGACAGGGGTTATCCTACGAGCAGTACTTC
CDR3: CASSPRQGLSYEQYF

J: TRBJ2-1
D: NA
size: NA
V: TRBV5-4
DNA: TGTGCCAGCAGCTTGGGTGGGACACCCTACAATGAGCAGTTCTTC
CDR3: CASSLGGTPYNEQFF

J: TRBJ2-7
D: NA
size: few
V: TRBV27
DNA: TGTGCCAGCAACCTCGACAGAATCTACGAGCAGTACTTC
CDR3: CASNLDRIYEQYF

J: TRBJ1-2
D: NA
size: NA
V: TRBV19
DNA: TGTGCCAGTACCACCTCCGTCGGCTATGGCTACACCTTC
CDR3: CASTTSVGYGYTF

J: TRBJ2-7
D: NA
size: NA
V: TRBV29-1
DNA: TGCAGCGTTGAAGGGGCGGGTATCGGCTACGAGCAGTACTTC
CDR3: CSVEGAGIGYEQYF

J: TRBJ1-1
D: NA
size: NA
V: TRBV6-6
DNA: TGTGCCAGCAGTTACTTCGGATCGAACACTGAAGCTTTCTTT
CDR3: CASSYFGSNTEAFF

J: TRBJ2-1
D: TRBD2
size: NA
V: TRBV29-1
DNA: TGCAGCGTCGTTACCGGGACTAGCGGGAGGGGGAGCTCCTACAATGAGCAGTTCTTC
CDR3: CSVVTGTSGRGSSYNEQFF

J: TRBJ2-1
D: TRBD2
size: NA
V: TRBV6-6
DNA: TGTGCCAGTCAACTAGCGGGAAAAGACAATGAGCAGTTCTTC
CDR3: CASQLAGKDNEQFF

J: TRBJ2-1
D: TRBD2
size: few
V: TRBV20-1
DNA: TGCAGTGCTAGTCGGACCCAGCGGGGTGAGCAGTTCTTC
CDR3: CSASRTQRGEQFF

J: TRBJ2-4
D: NA
size: NA
V: TRBV6-1
DNA: TGTGCCAGCAGTGAATTCCAGGCGATGGGGAAAAACATTCAGTACTTC
CDR3: CASSEFQAMGKNIQYF

J: TRBJ1-1
D: NA
size: NA
V: TRBV11-2
DNA: TGTGCCAGCAGCTTAGAATGGAACACTGAAGCTTTCTTT
CDR3: CASSLEWNTEAFF

J: TRBJ2-5
D: NA
size: few
V: TRBV19
DNA: TGTGCCAGTAGTATCGGGTGGAAAGAGACCCAGTACTTC
CDR3: CASSIGWKETQYF

J: TRBJ2-5
D: NA
size: NA
V: TRBV11-3
DNA: TGTGCCAGCAGCAGCGACTCAGGGCCCCAGTACTTC
CDR3: CASSSDSGPQYF

J: TRBJ1-2
D: NA
size: NA
V: TRBV7-9
DNA: TGTGCCAGCGGCAGGATGGATGGCTACACCTTC
CDR3: CASGRMDGYTF

J: TRBJ1-1
D: NA
size: NA
V: TRBV27
DNA: TGTGCCAGCAGTTACGGACAAAACACTGAAGCTTTCTTT
CDR3: CASSYGQNTEAFF

J: TRBJ2-1
D: TRBD2
size: NA
V: TRBV28
DNA: TGTGCCAGCAGTCAAACCAGCGGGAGGGCCGGGAATGAGCAGTTCTTC
CDR3: CASSQTSGRAGNEQFF

J: TRBJ1-1
D: NA
size: NA
V: TRBV7-9
DNA: TGTGCCAGCACCCAAAACGGCGAGGGGACTGAAGCTTTCTTT
CDR3: CASTQNGEGTEAFF